This T cell receptor beta chain was captured in a study of OX40 agonist ivuxolimab in advanced cancers. Study-wide findings and caveats: The work left the antigen specificity of expanded peripheral T cells undetermined.

Trimming took off 0 bases at V and 3 bases at J, with 13 bases between the two ends. Germline V gene lookup returns CDR1 MNHEY and CDR2 SVGAGI. The CDR3 extends over 16 amino acids. Profiled with immunoSEQ multiplex PCR; TCRdb holds only in-frame clones, not every one. The sample lists tens of thousands of clones, 75% to 90% occurring once. This clone was observed once. Its antigen is unidentified. The J gene is TRBJ2-3, the V gene TRBV6-5, with D tentatively TRBD2 (7 bases). The source was CD4+ or CD8+ T cells sorted from blood, collected in a trial of the OX40 agonist ivuxolimab. This TCR was sampled from an adult with an advanced solid tumor such as melanoma, head and neck, liver or kidney cancer. CDR3 sequence: CASSYSRGGATDTQYF. DNA of the CDR3: TGTGCCAGCAGTTACTCGAGGGGGGGGGCTACAGATACGCAGTATTTT.